Described below is a single TCR beta chain sequence and its context. No cognate antigen has been identified for it. Base quality data are lacking; no much larger clone is found one base away. A total of 25 to 35 patients with locally advanced or metastatic urothelial carcinoma, treated at Memorial Sloan Kettering on a trial protocol, made up the cohort. Peripheral blood mononuclear cells were collected pretreatment and during treatment, with between 1 and 8 total time points per patient. The Qiagen DNeasy Blood extraction kit was used to purify genomic DNA from total PBMCs and from tumor samples. PBMCs were collected pretreatment and during treatment, and were isolated and stored as previously described. To estimate absolute template abundance from read counts, synthetic TCR analog templates were spiked into each PCR. The immunoSEQ assay was used to amplify TCRbeta CDR3 regions from genomic DNA with bias-controlled V and J gene primers. Rearranged TCRbeta segments were sequenced at approximately 20X coverage. The published analysis was carried out like this. Clustering was used to correct sequencing errors, and CDR3s were annotated against IMGT so that V, D and J genes could be assigned. Downstream analyses used only productive TCRbeta rearrangements and left out out-of-frame or stop-codon sequences. To compute clonality, Shannon entropy was normalized by the log of the number of unique productive sequences and then subtracted from one. Fisher's exact test with Benjamini-Hochberg correction, at a threshold of adjusted p below 0.01, was used to find clones that differed between time points or between blood and tumor. Held by TCRdb, this immuneACCESS table contains in-frame sequences only and omits some clones. Under half of the omission traces to an unresolved V gene where checked; the cause of the rest is unknown. The V and J calls and clone size come from that table; D and trimming were worked out from the DNA. The sample includes about 51,000 clones, with 75% to 90% observed a single time. The ten largest clones capture roughly 17% of the sample.

The V and J ends are trimmed by 5 bases and 2 bases, leaving 5 bases between them. In the germline V gene (reference sequence), CDR1 corresponds to LNHDA and CDR2 to SQIVND. From cysteine to phenylalanine, the CDR3 is 12 amino acids long. This entry keeps only the CDR3 DNA: 36 bases, framed from base 1. The data belong to a study of PD-L1 blockade in urothelial cancer (TCRdb year 2017). For the study in its entirety: All patients started therapy at some point between 2014 and 2016 and received atezolizumab 1,200 mg intravenously every 3 weeks. About 90% of the roughly 29 patients were males with bladder-origin urothelial cancer, and about 65% of the roughly 30 reported a prior smoking history. Patients had an ECOG performance status of 0 or 1 and had received between 0 and 3 prior chemotherapy regimens. Blood samples were analyzed 3 weeks after the start of treatment (second dose) and 6 weeks after the start of treatment. A median of roughly 140,000 T cells and approximately 86,000 unique TCRs was obtained from blood samples, and a median clonality of roughly 0.074 was observed. Somatic, immune and clinical correlates of response to PD-L1 blockade with atezolizumab in urothelial cancer were the focus of an exploratory multi-omic analysis. Pretreatment tumor samples, along with matched peripheral blood serially collected before and after atezolizumab treatment, were subjected to TCR sequencing. Progression-free survival longer than 6 months counted as durable clinical benefit, and TCR features were additionally tested against both progression-free and overall survival. Whole exome sequencing and RNA sequencing of pretreatment tumors were performed alongside TCR sequencing in the same patients. Durable clinical benefit was achieved by nine patients and was not achieved by 20 patients. Around 29 patients had pretreatment blood TCR-seq, roughly 25 had at least one posttreatment blood collection, and roughly 25 had tumor TCR-seq. The full study reports these points: A pretreatment peripheral blood TCR clonality below the median was linked to improved progression-free and overall survival. Because the sample size was small (n of about 29) and many exploratory analyses were performed, the results are intended to be hypothesis-generating. At 3 weeks after the start of treatment, tumor-associated TCR clones in peripheral blood had expanded more in patients with durable benefit (n ≈ 23, p = 0.022).

The chain is made from TRBV19 and TRBJ2-3, with no D gene named confidently. The sample consisted of PBMCs, taken around atezolizumab (anti-PD-L1) treatment. The receptor was isolated from a man in his sixties with urothelial cancer. The CDR3 here reads CASSEITDTQYF. The DNA sequence is given as TGTGCCAGTAGTGAGATCACAGATACGCAGTATTTT. The CDR3, completed at both ends by the reference TRBV19 and TRBJ2-3 genes, gives the full variable domain DGGITQSPKYLFRKEGQNVTLSCEQNLNHDAMYWYRQDPGQGLRLIYYSQIVNDFQKGDIAEGYSVSREKKESFPLTVTSAQKNPTAFYLCASSEITDTQYFGPGTRLTVL.